This T cell receptor (beta chain) was recorded in a study of CD4 T cells in relation to SARS-CoV-2 and coronaviruses. Whole-study context: Convalescent patients were fewer than ten males and 4 females; two were Hispanic. Points from the study as a whole: According to naive versus memory sequencing, detected responses are memory recall, not newly primed.

The CDR3 has 13 residues. The germline CDR1 and CDR2 sequences are SGHDT and YYEEEE. Trimming left V 2 bases short and J 4 bases short, with 7 bases between. Regarding this clone: The antigen is undetermined.

Deep TCR-beta sequencing used DNA from uncultured naive and memory CD4+ T cells. Data came from immunoSEQ multiplex PCR; TCRdb stores just in-frame clones and leaves some out. The sample consists of about 37,000 clones, approximately 85% of them appearing once. The clonotype originates from an adult with COVID-19. The V gene is TRBV5-6, the J gene TRBJ2-1; possible D gene TRBD1, 6 bases. Specimen: memory CD4+ T cells from PBMCs. CDR3 DNA: TGTGCCAGCAGCTTAGGACAGTACAATGAGCAGTTCTTC. It encodes CASSLGQYNEQFF.